The source of this T cell receptor (beta chain) is a study of CD4+ T cells in melanoma. Clones were sequenced by immunoSEQ multiplex PCR, and TCRdb holds only the in-frame ones, with some missing. The sample contains about 4,200 clones, more than 50% of which appear only once. The germline CDR1 and CDR2 sequences are MNHEY and SVGAGI. The CDR3 length is 11 residues. The chain carries TRBV6-5 and TRBJ2-7; D gene unclear. Sequenced: cells from a culture (not recorded whether cultured in vitro). The TCR was taken from a human donor with melanoma. For the CDR3, the DNA is TGTGCTACCGAGTGGGTTGACGAGCAGTACTTC. As protein: CATEWVDEQYF.